This passage covers 28 T cell receptor beta chains from one sample sequenced in a study of T cells in Graves' hyperthyroidism and ophthalmopathy. TCR beta CDR3 regions were amplified from RNA. The primer set for the first-round RT-PCR of the TCR CDR3 was HTBI. TCRdb recomputed calls from the multiplex PCR reads with MiXCR, one row per CDR3 protein. The sample holds about 610,000 distinct CDR3 sequences, around 15% seen once. Sequenced input: blood. The receptors here all came from a woman aged 40 to 50 with Graves' ophthalmopathy.

This clonotype was detected only a few times. This sequence joins TRBV12-3 or TRBV12-4 and TRBJ2-7; 9 bases are a match to TRBD1. After removal of 7 bases from V and 6 bases from J, the junction contained 4 bases not matched to a gene. The CDR3 is 12 amino acids. CDR3 DNA: TGTGCCAGCAAGACGACAGGGGGCGAGCAGTACTTC. This sequence encodes CASKTTGGEQYF.

This clonotype was found many times. A much larger clone differs from this one at a single base, so this may be a read error. CDR3 region: CASSFGLTGDEQHF. The CDR3 DNA sequence: TGTGCCAGCAGTTTCGGACTAACTGGGGACGAGCAGCACTTC. J is TRBJ2-7 and V is TRBV27; tentative D call: TRBD2 (6 bases). Germline assignment: CDR1 MNHEY and CDR2 SMNVEV (reference sequence). The CDR3 has 14 amino acids.

CDR3 bases: TGTGCCAGCAGGGGACAGGCCGCTGAAGCTTTCTTT. It translates to CASRGQAAEAFF. The chain recombines TRBV28 with TRBJ1-1; 8 positions agree with TRBD1. Germline values: CDR1 MDHEN, CDR2 SYDVKM. CDR3 size: 12 residues. V lost 6 bases to trimming and J lost 6 bases; unmatched junction nucleotides: 3.

Many counts were recorded for this clonotype. The rearrangement joins TRBV6-1 to TRBJ1-6; weak D call: TRBD1 (5 bases). Trimming pared 3 bases from V and 2 bases from J, leaving 11 bases between. The CDR3 runs 16 residues. Germline assignment: CDR1 MNHNS and CDR2 SASEGT. Here the CDR3 DNA reads TGTGCCAGCAGTGACCCAGGGATTACCTATAATTCACCCCTCCACTTT. Translated, it gives CASSDPGITYNSPLHF.

In its sample, this clonotype was seen many times. The gene calls are TRBV12-3 or TRBV12-4 and TRBJ1-2; D is ambiguous. The CDR3 extends over 13 amino acids. The V and J ends lost 3 bases and 2 bases respectively, with 7 bases between them. CDR3 residues: CASSLGMNYGYTF. The CDR3 nucleotides read TGTGCCAGCAGTTTGGGGATGAACTATGGCTACACCTTC.

The genes are TRBV7-9 and TRBJ2-5, with D unresolved. Trimming cost V 5 bases and J 2 bases, with 15 bases left between them. The CDR3 has 15 residues. Germline values: CDR1 SEHNR, CDR2 FQNEAQ (reference sequence). The CDR3 loop is CASSRARQLQETQYF. The CDR3 bases are TGTGCCAGCAGCCGCGCGAGACAATTACAAGAGACCCAGTACTTC.

This clonotype was counted a few times. This chain joins TRBV11-2 and TRBJ2-7; TRBD2 aligns across 8 bases. This CDR3 has 15 amino acids. Germline assignment: CDR1 SGHAT and CDR2 FQNNGV. J lost 1 base, V lost 2 bases, and 4 bases had no gene match. The CDR3 spells CASSLWVAGSYEQYF. CDR3 bases: TGTGCCAGCAGCTTATGGGTAGCGGGGTCCTACGAGCAGTACTTC. Looking up the rest from reference TRBV11-2 and TRBJ2-7 gives the full variable domain: EAGVAQSPRYKIIEKRQSVAFWCNPISGHATLYWYQQILGQGPKLLIQFQNNGVVDDSQLPKDRFSAERLKGVDSTLKIQPAKLEDSAVYLCASSLWVAGSYEQYFGPGTRLTVT.

This clonotype was observed at least ten times. The chain is built from TRBV7-8 and TRBJ2-5, with 7 bases lining up with TRBD1. Germline assignment: CDR1 SGHVS and CDR2 FQNEAQ. The CDR3 runs 14 residues. Trimming removed 5 bases from V and 2 bases from J; junction bases left unmatched: 5. The CDR3 sequence: CASSETGAQETQYF. The CDR3 DNA reads TGTGCCAGCAGCGAAACAGGGGCACAAGAGACCCAGTACTTC.

This clonotype was picked up many times. One end of the junction varies from germline; a read error may be responsible. The chain joins TRBV19 to TRBJ1-1; possibly TRBD1 for D (5 bases). CDR1 and CDR2 (germline): LNHDA, SQIVND (reference sequence). CDR3 length equals 14 residues. In DNA, the CDR3 is TGTGCCAGTAACCGGGACCTCGGGAACGCTGAAGCTTTCTTT. This sequence encodes CASNRDLGNAEAFF. The complete variable domain, with remaining parts taken from reference TRBV19 and TRBJ1-1, reads DGGITQSPKYLFRKEGQNVTLSCEQNLNHDAMYWYRQDPGQGLRLIYYSQIVNDFQKGDIAEGYSVSREKKESFPLTVTSAQKNPTAFYLCASNRDLGNAEAFFGQGTRLTVV.

This clonotype appeared many times. This rearrangement joins TRBV9 to TRBJ2-7, with a possible D match to TRBD2 (6 bases). V was cut by 4 bases and J by 5 bases, with 13 bases left in between. The CDR3 contains 13 residues. Germline V CDR1 and CDR2: SGDLS, YYNGEE. The CDR3 DNA sequence: TGTGCCAGCAGCACTCCGGGACTGAACGAGCAGTACTTC. Translation gives CASSTPGLNEQYF.

This clonotype was seen at least ten times. CDR3 sequence: CASSYGTLNTEAFF. The CDR3 DNA follows: TGTGCCAGCAGTTATGGGACGTTGAACACTGAAGCTTTCTTT. The rearrangement joins TRBV12-3 or TRBV12-4 to TRBJ1-1; possible D gene TRBD1, 5 bases. Between the trimmed V and J ends, which lost 4 bases and 0 bases, there was a span of 9 bases. There are 14 residues in the CDR3.

This clonotype showed up many times. V is TRBV29-1 and J is TRBJ2-2, with a possible D match to TRBD1 (7 bases). V was cut by 7 bases and J by 6 bases, with 21 bases left in between. Germline CDR1 and CDR2: SQVTM and ANQGSEA. The CDR3 totals 15 residues. The CDR3 nucleotides are TGCAGCGCTATGGTGGAGGGGGCTAAGGCCGGGGAGCTGTTTTTT. Amino acids: CSAMVEGAKAGELFF.

There are many counts of this clonotype. The rearrangement uses TRBV28 and TRBJ2-7; the D is unclear. Germline values: CDR1 MDHEN, CDR2 SYDVKM. V was pared by 6 bases and J by 0 bases, with 12 bases between. The CDR3 totals 14 residues. The chain's CDR3 is CASRAVWGSYEQYF. DNA of the CDR3: TGTGCCAGCAGGGCGGTATGGGGCTCCTACGAGCAGTACTTC.

The V call is TRBV7-2, the J call TRBJ2-7; 10 bases are a match to TRBD1. The CDR3 is 15 residues long. Trimming cost V 1 base and J 6 bases; bases outside gene matches: 6. Per germline, CDR1 SGHTA and CDR2 FQGNSA. Here the CDR3 reads CASSLGSDRGFEQYF. In nucleotides, the CDR3 is TGTGCCAGCAGCTTAGGTTCGGACAGGGGGTTCGAGCAGTACTTC. Looking up the rest from reference TRBV7-2 and TRBJ2-7 gives the full variable domain: GAGVSQSPSNKVTEKGKDVELRCDPISGHTALYWYRQSLGQGLEFLIYFQGNSAPDKSGLPSDRFSAERTGGSVSTLTIQRTQQEDSAVYLCASSLGSDRGFEQYFGPGTRLTVT.

The V call is TRBV4-3, the J call TRBJ1-5; D uncertain. The CDR3 length is 17 residues. Germline loops: CDR1 LGHNA, CDR2 YSLEER. The germline V and J ends were trimmed by 0 bases and 7 bases, with 19 bases remaining between them. CDR3 sequence reads: CASSQETLGPGGQPQHF. CDR3 nucleotide sequence: TGCGCCAGCAGCCAAGAAACCCTAGGACCCGGTGGCCAGCCCCAGCATTTT.

This clonotype has ten or more counts. The V call is TRBV3-1, the J call TRBJ2-7; D is undetermined. The germline V and J ends were trimmed by 2 bases and 9 bases, with 14 bases remaining between them. Germline V lookup: CDR1 LGHDT, CDR2 YNNKEL (reference sequence). The CDR3 covers 13 residues. Written as DNA, the CDR3 is TGTGCCAGCAGCCAACCACCAGCGACGGCGCAGTACTTC. Amino acid sequence: CASSQPPATAQYF.

The table lists this clonotype with many counts. V usage is TRBV6-5 and J usage is TRBJ2-7, with 9 bases lining up with TRBD1. Germline V gene lookup returns CDR1 MNHEY and CDR2 SVGAGI. The J segment lost 1 base and the V segment lost 1 base, leaving 8 bases of the junction unmatched. CDR3 length: 17 amino acids. CDR3 loop: CASSYLDGTGLSYEQYF. DNA for the CDR3: TGTGCCAGCAGTTACTTGGACGGGACAGGGTTATCCTACGAGCAGTACTTC.

Many counts were recorded for this clonotype. The chain recombines TRBV12-3 or TRBV12-4 with TRBJ1-2; possible D gene TRBD1, 6 bases. This CDR3 contains 13 residues. Between the trimmed V and J ends, which lost 6 bases and 7 bases, there was a span of 15 bases. CDR3 residues: CASSRPGVVGYTF. For the CDR3, the DNA is TGTGCCAGCAGCCGACCAGGGGTTGTTGGCTACACCTTC.

This clonotype has a count of ten or more. The chain recombines TRBV6-5 with TRBJ1-1; D unclear. Trimming left V 10 bases short and J 3 bases short, with 18 bases between. Looked up from germline, CDR1 is MNHEY and CDR2 is SVGAGI. The CDR3 length is 14 residues. This chain's CDR3 is CATFPGIAYTEAFF. In DNA form, the CDR3 reads TGTGCCACCTTCCCGGGGATTGCGTACACTGAAGCTTTCTTT.

This clonotype has more than one count but fewer than ten. This sequence joins TRBV7-8 and TRBJ2-7; D is ambiguous. The CDR3 covers 18 residues. Trimming left V 3 bases short and J 2 bases short, with 23 bases between. Germline V gene sequence: CDR1 SGHVS, CDR2 FQNEAQ. As DNA, the CDR3 is TGTGCCAGCAGCTTGCCCATAATTGACCCCCATTACACCTACGAGCAGTACTTC. Translation gives CASSLPIIDPHYTYEQYF.

This clonotype was picked up many times. This chain joins TRBV19 and TRBJ1-5, with 7 bases that match TRBD1. The germline gives CDR1 LNHDA, CDR2 SQIVND (reference sequence). The CDR3 sequence is 13 residues long. Unmatched junction bases numbered 7, after V lost 9 bases and J lost 5 bases. DNA for the CDR3: TGTGCCAGCAGTCGGACAGGCGATCAGCCCCAGCATTTT. Translated, it gives CASSRTGDQPQHF. Looking up the rest from reference TRBV19 and TRBJ1-5 gives the full variable domain: DGGITQSPKYLFRKEGQNVTLSCEQNLNHDAMYWYRQDPGQGLRLIYYSQIVNDFQKGDIAEGYSVSREKKESFPLTVTSAQKNPTAFYLCASSRTGDQPQHFGDGTRLSIL.

This clonotype was observed a few times. The J gene is TRBJ2-1, the V gene TRBV5-1, with a tentative D call TRBD2 (5 bases). V was trimmed by 0 bases and J by 8 bases, leaving 15 bases between them. In germline, CDR1 is SGHRS, CDR2 YFSETQ. This CDR3 comprises 15 residues. CDR3 sequence (DNA): TGCGCCAGCAGCTTGGCTGGTGGGAGCTCAGATGAGCAGTTCTTC. As protein: CASSLAGGSSDEQFF.

This clonotype was seen repeatedly, ten times or more. This chain links TRBV10-1 with TRBJ2-5, with 7 bases lining up with TRBD1. This CDR3 has 13 amino acids. Germline assignment: CDR1 WNHNN and CDR2 SYGVQD (reference sequence). Unmatched junction bases numbered 4, after V lost 8 bases and J lost 1 base. In DNA, the CDR3 is TGCGCCAGCCAAAGGACAGGCCAAGAGACCCAGTACTTC. This sequence encodes CASQRTGQETQYF.

This clonotype showed up many times. V usage is TRBV12-3 or TRBV12-4 and J usage is TRBJ1-5; no reliable D call. Trimming removed 6 bases from V and 1 base from J, with 7 bases in between. This CDR3 is 13 amino acids long. Written as DNA, the CDR3 is TGTGCCAGCAGCACAGAGAGCAATCAGCCCCAGCATTTT. Encoded protein: CASSTESNQPQHF.

This clonotype was counted ten times or more. This chain connects TRBV12-3 or TRBV12-4 to TRBJ1-5; D not resolved. V was trimmed by 5 bases and J by 5 bases, leaving 10 bases between them. The CDR3 consists of 13 residues. The CDR3 protein is CASSPPGYQPQHF. The DNA of the CDR3 is TGTGCCAGCAGTCCCCCCGGTTATCAGCCCCAGCATTTT.

This clonotype was observed at least ten times. J is TRBJ2-6 and V is TRBV6-5; D remains unclear. Germline values: CDR1 MNHEY, CDR2 SVGAGI. V lost 7 bases, J lost 2 bases, and 12 bases lay in between. This CDR3 has 15 amino acids. The CDR3, as DNA: TGTGCCAGCACTTCGAAGATGACTGGGGCCAACGTCCTGACTTTC. It is translated as CASTSKMTGANVLTF.

Relative to its sample, this clonotype is medium-sized. This chain uses TRBV7-8 with TRBJ2-5; weak D call: TRBD1 (6 bases). The CDR3 sequence is 14 residues long. The V end lost 7 bases, the J end lost 5 bases, and 17 bases lay between the germline ends. Looked up from germline, CDR1 is SGHVS and CDR2 is FQNEAQ. The CDR3: CASTPEEQGETQYF. CDR3 sequence (DNA): TGTGCCAGCACCCCTGAGGAGCAGGGGGAGACCCAGTACTTC.

The sample holds many counts of this clonotype. The V gene is TRBV28, the J gene TRBJ2-7; D gene unclear. CDR1 and CDR2 (germline): MDHEN, SYDVKM. Trimming pared 8 bases from V and 3 bases from J, leaving 14 bases between. This CDR3 comprises 13 residues. This CDR3 is CASVTADDYEQYF. The CDR3 nucleotides are TGTGCCAGCGTCACGGCGGACGACTACGAGCAGTACTTC.